The 20 T cell receptor beta chains presented below share a single source sample, sequenced in a study of glioma-infiltrating T cells after dendritic cell vaccination. Sequencing was performed with immunoSEQ multiplex PCR; in TCRdb, only in-frame clones are kept and a portion is missing. The sample consists of tens of thousands of clones, around 87% of them appearing once. Time point described: after dendritic cell vaccination, including at tumor progression/relapse. The sample in question was blood, obtained after dendritic cell vaccination. These receptors all come from a human donor with glioblastoma.

The chain combines TRBV19 with TRBJ1-1; 8 nucleotides agree with TRBD1. The CDR3 loop spans 13 amino acids. The V gene end was trimmed by 7 bases and the J gene end by 2 bases; junction bases not matched to a gene: 3. Germline CDR1 reads LNHDA; CDR2 reads SQIVND (reference sequence). CDR3 DNA sequence: TGTGCCAGTAAGGACAGGGCTAACACTGAAGCTTTCTTT. It specifies CASKDRANTEAFF.

About this clone: At one boundary the junction diverges from the germline segment, which might be a read error. V gene TRBV7-7 combines with J gene TRBJ2-2; TRBD1 aligns across 7 bases. CDR3 length equals 15 residues. CDR1 is SSHAT, CDR2 FNYEAQ, per germline (reference sequence). The CDR3 DNA reads TGTGCTAGCAGCGCAAGTCCAGGGGGTACCGGGGAGCTGTTTTTT. It specifies CASSASPGGTGELFF.

There are a few counts of this clone. The rearrangement joins TRBV6-6 to TRBJ2-7, with a weak D call TRBD1 (6 bases). CDR1 MNHNY and CDR2 SVGAGI come from the germline V gene (reference sequence). The CDR3 length is 14 residues. V was pared by 3 bases and J by 2 bases, with 11 bases between. The CDR3 loop reads CASSYSQGTYEQYF. As DNA, the CDR3 is TGTGCCAGCAGTTATTCGCAGGGGACCTACGAGCAGTACTTC.

V gene TRBV7-2 combines with J gene TRBJ1-2, with 7 nucleotides matching TRBD1. The CDR3 consists of 14 residues. J lost 4 bases, V lost 5 bases, and 7 bases had no gene match. Germline V CDR1 and CDR2: SGHTA, FQGNSA. DNA for the CDR3: TGTGCCAGCAGCCATGGACAGGCGAGCTATGGCTACACCTTC. This translates into CASSHGQASYGYTF.

Only a few counts were recorded for this clone. V and J are TRBV12-5 and TRBJ2-5; TRBD2 matches 8 bases. This CDR3 is 13 amino acids long. CDR1 LGHNT and CDR2 FRNRAP come from the germline V gene. V dropped 4 bases and J dropped 9; count of bases not matched to a gene: 7. CDR3 DNA: TGTGCTAGTGGTTCTAGCGGGTCGGGGGCCCAGTACTTC. Its translation is CASGSSGSGAQYF.

The chain recombines TRBV7-2 with TRBJ1-2, with unresolved D. Germline assignment: CDR1 SGHTA and CDR2 FQGNSA. V was shortened by 6 bases and J by 0 bases, with 14 bases between the two germline ends. CDR3 length: 15 amino acids. CDR3 region: CASSPWARTNYGYTF. The CDR3 region has the DNA TGTGCCAGCAGTCCTTGGGCACGCACTAACTATGGCTACACCTTC.

The chain employs TRBV11-3 and TRBJ2-5; 10 bases fit TRBD1. The CDR3 has 13 residues. The germline gives CDR1 SGHNT, CDR2 YENEEA. V shed 4 bases and J 9 bases; nucleotides not matched to a gene: 5. CDR3 amino acids: CASSSGQGLAQYF. As DNA, the CDR3 is TGTGCCAGCAGCTCGGGACAGGGGCTGGCCCAGTACTTC.

V and J are TRBV23-1 and TRBJ1-5; 9 nucleotides match TRBD1. TRBV23-1 is marked as an open reading frame, function uncertain. The CDR3 totals 14 residues. Trimming removed 7 bases from V and 4 bases from J; junction bases left unmatched: 5. CDR3 DNA: TGCGCCAGCAAATTGACAGGGGGGAATCAGCCCCAGCATTTT. It specifies CASKLTGGNQPQHF.

This clone was seen more than once but under ten times. J is TRBJ1-5 and V is TRBV2, with D perhaps matching TRBD1 (5 bases). The V end was cut by 8 bases, the J end by 3 bases, with 11 bases between. The CDR3 totals 13 residues. CDR1 is SNHLY and CDR2 is FYNNEI in the germline V gene. This CDR3 is CASLRDFNQPQHF. In DNA, the CDR3 is TGTGCCAGCCTTCGGGACTTCAATCAGCCCCAGCATTTT.

The chain uses TRBV5-6 and TRBJ2-6; TRBD1 matches 8 bases. V was pared by 4 bases and J by 0 bases, with 3 bases of the junction left unmatched. The CDR3 totals 16 residues. Germline-derived CDR1 and CDR2 are SGHDT and YYEEEE. CDR3 sequence: CASSLDRVSGANVLTF. In nucleotides, the CDR3 is TGTGCCAGCAGCCTGGACAGGGTCTCTGGGGCCAACGTCCTGACTTTC.

The J gene is TRBJ2-5, the V gene TRBV7-3; D is possibly TRBD1 (6 bases). Trimming pared 5 bases from V and 3 bases from J, leaving 16 bases between. CDR3 size: 15 residues. Germline CDR1 and CDR2: SGHTA and FQGTGA. The CDR3 protein is CASSPGVRGEETQYF. CDR3 nucleotide sequence: TGTGCCAGCAGCCCAGGGGTTCGAGGGGAAGAGACCCAGTACTTC.

The count of this clone is one. The chain recombines TRBV29-1 with TRBJ1-5; 9 nucleotides align to TRBD1. With 7 bases clipped from V and 6 bases from J, the junction kept 13 bases outside the gene matches. From germline, CDR1 is SQVTM and CDR2 ANQGSEA. This CDR3 comprises 15 residues. Written as DNA, the CDR3 is TGCAGCGCCGTACTCACAGGGGGCGTTGGTCAGCCCCAGCATTTT. Protein: CSAVLTGGVGQPQHF. The full variable domain, with the rest looked up from reference TRBV29-1 and TRBJ1-5, is SAVISQKPSRDICQRGTSLTIQCQVDSQVTMMFWYRQQPGQSLTLIATANQGSEATYESGFVIDKFPISRPNLTFSTLTVSNMSPEDSSIYLCSAVLTGGVGQPQHFGDGTRLSIL.

This clone was detected only a few times. This chain links TRBV9 with TRBJ2-1, with 10 bases aligning to TRBD2. Trimming at V came to 4 bases and at J to 7 bases, leaving 8 bases not matched to a gene. The CDR3 extends over 15 amino acids. Germline-derived CDR1 and CDR2 are SGDLS and YYNGEE. The CDR3: CASSLVTSGQNEQFF. CDR3 DNA sequence: TGTGCCAGCAGCTTAGTGACTAGCGGGCAGAATGAGCAGTTCTTC.

The chain employs TRBV5-5 and TRBJ1-1; TRBD1 matches 10 bases. V lost 2 bases and J lost 7; bases outside the gene matches: 8. Looked up from germline, CDR1 is SGHKS and CDR2 is YYEKEE (reference sequence). This CDR3 spans 15 amino acids. CDR3 loop: CASSFQDRGPGEAFF. The CDR3 bases are TGTGCCAGCAGCTTCCAAGACAGGGGGCCAGGTGAAGCTTTCTTT.

The chain combines TRBV6-5 with TRBJ2-2; TRBD1 matches at 9 bases. The trim removed 1 base at V and 5 bases at J, leaving 5 bases unmatched. Germline CDR1 and CDR2: MNHEY and SVGAGI. This CDR3 contains 16 residues. In DNA form, the CDR3 reads TGTGCCAGCAGTTACTTGACCGGGACAGGGACCGGGGAGCTGTTTTTT. Translation gives CASSYLTGTGTGELFF.

The chain joins TRBV10-2 to TRBJ2-1; a possible D gene is TRBD2 (5 bases). V was pared by 3 bases and J by 4 bases, with 16 bases between. CDR1 WSHSY and CDR2 SAAADI come from the germline V gene. This CDR3 is 16 amino acids long. This CDR3 is CASSDVSGGWYNEQFF. CDR3 DNA sequence: TGCGCCAGCAGTGACGTTTCTGGCGGGTGGTACAATGAGCAGTTCTTC.

V is TRBV7-6 and J is TRBJ1-1; 10 bases line up with TRBD1. Trimming took 1 base from V and 1 from J; bases not matched to a gene: 9. In germline, CDR1 is SGHVS, CDR2 FNYEAQ. The CDR3 loop spans 18 amino acids. The CDR3 loop reads CASSLVASGTGANTEAFF. DNA of the CDR3: TGTGCCAGCAGCTTAGTTGCGTCAGGGACAGGGGCGAACACTGAAGCTTTCTTT.

This rearrangement joins TRBV13 to TRBJ2-3; 12 positions match TRBD2. Per the germline V gene, CDR1 is PRHDT and CDR2 is FYEKMQ (reference sequence). Unmatched junction bases numbered 6, after V lost 5 bases and J lost 6 bases. CDR3 length: 15 amino acids. In nucleotides, the CDR3 is TGTGCCAGCAGCCCCCTAGCGGGAGGGGGGGATACGCAGTATTTT. Protein: CASSPLAGGGDTQYF.

J is TRBJ2-5 and V is TRBV6-9, with 12 bases aligning to TRBD2. V shed 10 bases and J 1 base; nucleotides not matched to a gene: 13. Per the germline V gene, CDR1 is MNHGY and CDR2 is SVAAGI. CDR3 size: 17 residues. CDR3 sequence: CATRPRASGGVQETQYF. The CDR3, as DNA: TGTGCCACCAGACCGCGTGCTAGCGGGGGGGTCCAAGAGACCCAGTACTTC.

The chain carries TRBV7-9 and TRBJ2-1; maybe TRBD1 (5 bases). The V end was cut by 0 bases, the J end by 7 bases, with 10 bases between. The length of the CDR3 is 14 residues. Germline CDR1 and CDR2: SEHNR and FQNEAQ (reference sequence). The CDR3 DNA sequence: TGTGCCAGCAGCTTAGCCCAGGGATGGAATGAGCAGTTCTTC. Translated: CASSLAQGWNEQFF.